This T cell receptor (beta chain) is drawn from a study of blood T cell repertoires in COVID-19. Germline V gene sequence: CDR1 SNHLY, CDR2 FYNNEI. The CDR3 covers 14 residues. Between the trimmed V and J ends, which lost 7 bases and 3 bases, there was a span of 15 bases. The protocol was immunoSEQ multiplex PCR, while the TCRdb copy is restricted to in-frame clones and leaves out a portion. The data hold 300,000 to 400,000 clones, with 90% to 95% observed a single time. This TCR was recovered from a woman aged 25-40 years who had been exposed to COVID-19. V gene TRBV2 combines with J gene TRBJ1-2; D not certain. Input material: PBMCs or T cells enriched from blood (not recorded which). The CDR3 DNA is TGTGCCAGCACCGTGAAAGGGAGGGACTATGGCTACACCTTC. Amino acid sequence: CASTVKGRDYGYTF.